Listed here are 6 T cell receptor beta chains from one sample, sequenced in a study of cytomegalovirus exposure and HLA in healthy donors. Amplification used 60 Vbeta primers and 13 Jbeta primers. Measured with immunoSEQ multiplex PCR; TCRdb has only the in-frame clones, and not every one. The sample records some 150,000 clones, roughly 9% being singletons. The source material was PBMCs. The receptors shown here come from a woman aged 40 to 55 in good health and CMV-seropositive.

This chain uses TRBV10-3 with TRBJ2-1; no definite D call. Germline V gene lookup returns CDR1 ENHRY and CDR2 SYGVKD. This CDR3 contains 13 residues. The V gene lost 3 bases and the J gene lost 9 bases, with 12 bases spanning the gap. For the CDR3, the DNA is TGTGCCATCAGTGACCTACCAGGTCGTGAGCAGTTCTTC. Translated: CAISDLPGREQFF.

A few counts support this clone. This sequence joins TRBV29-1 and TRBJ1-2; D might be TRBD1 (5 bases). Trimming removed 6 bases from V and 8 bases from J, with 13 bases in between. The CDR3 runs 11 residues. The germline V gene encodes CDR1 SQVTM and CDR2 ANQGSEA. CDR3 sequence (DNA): TGCAGCGTATCCCAGGGTCTCGGCTACACCTTC. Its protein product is CSVSQGLGYTF. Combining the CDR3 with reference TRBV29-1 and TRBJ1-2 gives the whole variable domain SAVISQKPSRDICQRGTSLTIQCQVDSQVTMMFWYRQQPGQSLTLIATANQGSEATYESGFVIDKFPISRPNLTFSTLTVSNMSPEDSSIYLCSVSQGLGYTFGSGTRLTVV.

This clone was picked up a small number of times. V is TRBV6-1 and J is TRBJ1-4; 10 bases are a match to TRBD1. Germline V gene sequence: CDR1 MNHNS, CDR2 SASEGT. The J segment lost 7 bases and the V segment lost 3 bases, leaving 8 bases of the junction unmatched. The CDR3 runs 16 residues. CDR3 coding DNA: TGTGCCAGCAGTGATTTCCCGGGACAGGGGTCTGAAAAACTGTTTTTT. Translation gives CASSDFPGQGSEKLFF.

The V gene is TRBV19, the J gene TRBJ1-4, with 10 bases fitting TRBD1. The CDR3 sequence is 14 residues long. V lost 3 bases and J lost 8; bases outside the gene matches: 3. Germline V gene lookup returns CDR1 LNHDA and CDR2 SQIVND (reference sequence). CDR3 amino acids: CASSMTGGREKLFF. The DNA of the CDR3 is TGTGCCAGTAGTATGACAGGGGGCCGGGAAAAACTGTTTTTT.

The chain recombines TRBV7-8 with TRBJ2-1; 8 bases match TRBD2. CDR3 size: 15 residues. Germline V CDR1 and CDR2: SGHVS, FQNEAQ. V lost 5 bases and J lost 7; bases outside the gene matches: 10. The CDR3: CASSISSGPGNEQFF. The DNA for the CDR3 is TGTGCCAGCAGCATCTCTAGCGGGCCTGGGAATGAGCAGTTCTTC. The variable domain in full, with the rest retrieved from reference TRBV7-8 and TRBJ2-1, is GAGVSQSPRYKVAKRGQDVALRCDPISGHVSLFWYQQALGQGPEFLTYFQNEAQLDKSGLPSDRFFAERPEGSVSTLKIQRTQQEDSAVYLCASSISSGPGNEQFFGPGTRLTVL.

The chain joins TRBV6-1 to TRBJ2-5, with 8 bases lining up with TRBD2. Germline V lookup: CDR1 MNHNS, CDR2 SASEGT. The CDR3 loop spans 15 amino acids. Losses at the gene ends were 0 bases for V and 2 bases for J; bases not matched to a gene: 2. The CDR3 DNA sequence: TGTGCCAGCAGTGAAGCAGGCGGGGGGCAAGAGACCCAGTACTTC. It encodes CASSEAGGGQETQYF.